Each of the 2 T cell receptor beta chains below was sequenced from the same sample in a study of cytomegalovirus exposure and HLA in healthy donors. It was with 60 Vbeta and 13 Jbeta primers that the PCR ran. Measured with immunoSEQ multiplex PCR; TCRdb has only the in-frame clones, and not every one. The sample has under 200,000 clones, 80% seen once. Sequencing used PBMCs. Source of these receptors: a woman aged 50 to 60 in good health and CMV-seropositive.

The chain carries TRBV1 and TRBJ2-1; no check of the table's D call, TRBD2, against the DNA was made. TRBV1 is reported as a pseudogene. The CDR3 is 14 residues long. The CDR3: CTSPTSGRRDEQFF. CDR3 bases: TGCACCAGCCCGACTAGCGGGAGGAGGGATGAGCAGTTCTTC.

The chain links TRBV19 to TRBJ2-7; 7 nucleotides match TRBD1. The CDR3 totals 15 residues. The germline CDR1 and CDR2 sequences are LNHDA and SQIVND (reference sequence). Trimming cost V 3 bases and J 0 bases; bases outside gene matches: 5. CDR3 amino acids: CASSITGTASYEQYF. CDR3 bases: TGTGCCAGTAGTATCACGGGGACAGCCTCCTACGAGCAGTACTTC.